This is a list of T cell receptor beta chains from one sample in a study of blood T cell repertoires in COVID-19. Clones were sequenced by immunoSEQ multiplex PCR, and TCRdb holds only the in-frame ones, with some missing. The data hold a few hundred thousand clones, with about 87% observed a single time. The sample comprised peripheral blood. All receptors derive from a human donor in a cohort sampled during active COVID-19. The CDR3 runs from the conserved cysteine through the conserved F or W. Each record gives: CDR3 length, D gene, J gene, clone size, V gene, CDR3 protein, CDR3 DNA. D genes are given only for firm matches. Part of the rows lack a size; the others show once, few, many or a class for expanded clones.

length: 16
D: TRBD1
J: TRBJ1-2
size: -
V: TRBV3-1/TRBV3-2
CDR3: CASSPRTGGPFYGYTF
DNA: TGTGCCAGCAGCCCGAGGACAGGGGGACCGTTCTATGGCTACACCTTC

length: 16
D: TRBD1
J: TRBJ1-2
size: few
V: TRBV6-1
CDR3: CASSERGTGGTYGYTF
DNA: TGTGCCAGCAGTGAACGTGGGACAGGGGGGACCTATGGCTACACCTTC

length: 14
D: -
J: TRBJ1-1
size: once
V: TRBV4-2
CDR3: CASSLVSGNTEAFF
DNA: TGTGCCAGCAGCCTCGTGTCGGGGAACACTGAAGCTTTCTTT

length: 14
D: -
J: TRBJ1-6
size: few
V: TRBV28
CDR3: CASSSAANNSPLHF
DNA: TGTGCCAGCAGTTCAGCAGCGAATAATTCACCCCTCCACTTT

length: 14
D: -
J: TRBJ1-5
size: -
V: TRBV20-1
CDR3: CSASRTGGNQPQHF
DNA: TGCAGTGCTAGTAGGACGGGGGGCAATCAGCCCCAGCATTTT

length: 15
D: -
J: TRBJ2-2
size: -
V: TRBV5-6
CDR3: CASSTKDSFTGELFF
DNA: TGTGCCAGCAGCACGAAGGACAGTTTCACCGGGGAGCTGTTTTTT

length: 14
D: -
J: TRBJ2-2
size: -
V: TRBV28
CDR3: CASSYRVDTGELFF
DNA: TGTGCCAGCAGCTACAGGGTCGACACCGGGGAGCTGTTTTTT

length: 12
D: -
J: TRBJ2-5
size: -
V: TRBV29-1
CDR3: CSGRQGLETQYF
DNA: TGCAGCGGGAGGCAGGGGCTAGAGACCCAGTACTTC

length: 16
D: -
J: TRBJ1-6
size: -
V: TRBV15
CDR3: CATSRDSGNWNSPLHF
DNA: TGTGCCACCAGCAGAGATTCAGGGAACTGGAATTCACCCCTCCACTTT

length: 13
D: TRBD1
J: TRBJ1-1
size: -
V: TRBV7-9
CDR3: CASSRDRGPEAFF
DNA: TGTGCCAGCAGCCGCGACAGGGGGCCTGAAGCTTTCTTT

length: 16
D: -
J: TRBJ2-3
size: -
V: TRBV7-2
CDR3: CASSSQTTASTDTQYF
DNA: TGTGCCAGCAGCTCTCAGACAACCGCTAGCACAGATACGCAGTATTTT

length: 14
D: TRBD2
J: TRBJ2-7
size: -
V: TRBV5-1
CDR3: CASSFGSGRDEQYF
DNA: TGCGCCAGCAGCTTCGGTAGCGGGAGAGACGAGCAGTACTTC

length: 13
D: -
J: TRBJ1-4
size: -
V: TRBV5-1
CDR3: CASSLGPNEKLFF
DNA: TGCGCCAGCAGCTTGGGGCCTAATGAAAAACTGTTTTTT

length: 14
D: TRBD2
J: TRBJ2-1
size: -
V: TRBV23-1
CDR3: CASSQDGTSNEQFF
DNA: TGCGCCAGCAGCCAAGACGGGACTAGCAATGAGCAGTTCTTC

length: 15
D: TRBD1
J: TRBJ1-1
size: -
V: TRBV6-5
CDR3: CASSYSTGGDTEAFF
DNA: TGTGCCAGCAGTTACTCGACAGGGGGTGACACTGAAGCTTTCTTT

length: 17
D: -
J: TRBJ2-2
size: -
V: TRBV19
CDR3: CASSMVDGLWDTGELFF
DNA: TGTGCCAGTAGTATGGTGGACGGACTTTGGGACACCGGGGAGCTGTTTTTT

length: 16
D: TRBD1
J: TRBJ2-4
size: -
V: TRBV6-2/TRBV6-3
CDR3: CASSYVTGGLKNIQYF
DNA: TGTGCCAGCAGTTACGTGACAGGGGGACTAAAAAACATTCAGTACTTC

length: 14
D: -
J: TRBJ2-5
size: -
V: TRBV2
CDR3: CASKDKRHVETQYF
DNA: TGTGCCAGCAAGGATAAAAGACATGTGGAGACCCAGTACTTC

length: 17
D: -
J: TRBJ1-2
size: -
V: TRBV7-9
CDR3: CASRPLIGQQPNYGYTF
DNA: TGTGCCAGCAGACCCCTAATCGGACAGCAACCTAACTATGGCTACACCTTC

length: 16
D: -
J: TRBJ1-4
size: -
V: TRBV18
CDR3: CASSPQVGRTNEKLFF
DNA: TGTGCCAGCTCACCACAGGTCGGGAGAACTAATGAAAAACTGTTTTTT

length: 16
D: TRBD2
J: TRBJ2-7
size: -
V: TRBV5-4
CDR3: CASSLGLAGGPYEQYF
DNA: TGTGCCAGCAGCTTGGGACTAGCGGGGGGACCCTACGAGCAGTACTTC

length: 12
D: -
J: TRBJ1-2
size: -
V: TRBV30
CDR3: CAWTRDPYGYTF
DNA: TGTGCCTGGACCCGGGATCCCTATGGCTACACCTTC

length: 14
D: -
J: TRBJ1-2
size: -
V: TRBV25-1
CDR3: CASSESGGYYGYTF
DNA: TGTGCCAGCAGTGAATCGGGGGGGTACTATGGCTACACCTTC

length: 14
D: TRBD1
J: TRBJ1-5
size: -
V: TRBV28
CDR3: CASSWGQASGPQHF
DNA: TGTGCCAGCAGTTGGGGACAGGCATCAGGGCCCCAGCATTTT

length: 15
D: TRBD2
J: TRBJ2-7
size: once
V: TRBV6-5
CDR3: CASSYSSGGGYEQYF
DNA: TGTGCCAGCAGTTACTCGTCGGGGGGGGGATACGAGCAGTACTTC

length: 17
D: TRBD2
J: TRBJ2-5
size: -
V: TRBV3-1/TRBV3-2
CDR3: CASSQPRLAGGRETQYF
DNA: TGTGCCAGCAGCCAGCCCAGACTAGCGGGGGGGCGAGAGACCCAGTACTTC

length: 18
D: TRBD2
J: TRBJ2-1
size: -
V: TRBV5-5
CDR3: CASSLVRGLAGIYNEQFF
DNA: TGTGCCAGCAGCTTGGTAAGAGGACTAGCGGGGATCTACAATGAGCAGTTCTTC

length: 14
D: -
J: TRBJ1-1
size: few
V: TRBV4-2
CDR3: CASSQAVGSAEAFF
DNA: TGTGCCAGCAGCCAAGCCGTAGGGAGCGCTGAAGCTTTCTTT